This T cell receptor (beta chain) appears in the sequencing data of a study of OX40 agonist ivuxolimab in advanced cancers. Using immunoSEQ multiplex PCR, the repertoire was profiled, and TCRdb retains in-frame clones only, with some absent. Seen here are about 42,000 clones, roughly nine tenths observed once, and the top ten hold approximately 4.4%. This CDR3 has 13 residues. Looked up from germline, CDR1 is SGHTA and CDR2 is FQGNSA. The V end was cut by 5 bases, the J end by 9 bases, with 16 bases between. V gene TRBV7-2 combines with J gene TRBJ1-2, with D possibly being TRBD1 (6 bases). The clonotype comes from an adult with an advanced solid tumor such as melanoma, head and neck, liver or kidney cancer. Source: CD4+ or CD8+ T cells sorted from blood, taken in a trial of the OX40 agonist ivuxolimab. In DNA form, the CDR3 reads TGTGCCAGCAGCCCAAGGACAGTGGATTGCTACACCTTC. Its translation: CASSPRTVDCYTF.